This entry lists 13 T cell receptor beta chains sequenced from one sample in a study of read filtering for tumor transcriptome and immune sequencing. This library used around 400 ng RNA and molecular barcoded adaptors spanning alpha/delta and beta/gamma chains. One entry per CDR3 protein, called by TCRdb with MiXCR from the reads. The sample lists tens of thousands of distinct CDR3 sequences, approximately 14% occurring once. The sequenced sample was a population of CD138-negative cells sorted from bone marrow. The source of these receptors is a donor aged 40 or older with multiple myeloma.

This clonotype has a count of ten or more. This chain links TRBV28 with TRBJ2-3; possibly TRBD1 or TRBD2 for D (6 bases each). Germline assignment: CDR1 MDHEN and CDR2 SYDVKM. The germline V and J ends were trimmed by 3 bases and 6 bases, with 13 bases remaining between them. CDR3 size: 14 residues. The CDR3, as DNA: TGTGCCAGCAGTTTGTCGGGGGCGAGGGATACGCAGTATTTT. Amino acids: CASSLSGARDTQYF.

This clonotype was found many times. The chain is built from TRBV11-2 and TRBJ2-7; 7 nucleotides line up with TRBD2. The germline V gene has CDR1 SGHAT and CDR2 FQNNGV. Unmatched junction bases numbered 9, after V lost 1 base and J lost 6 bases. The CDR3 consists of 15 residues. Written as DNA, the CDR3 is TGTGCCAGCAGCTTAGGCCGGTCCCGGGGGGTCGAGCAGTACTTC. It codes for CASSLGRSRGVEQYF.

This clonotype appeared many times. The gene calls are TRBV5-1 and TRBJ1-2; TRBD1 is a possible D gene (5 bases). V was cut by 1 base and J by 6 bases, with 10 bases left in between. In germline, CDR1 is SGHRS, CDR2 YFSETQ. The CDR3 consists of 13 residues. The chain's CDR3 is CASSLQGIDGYTF. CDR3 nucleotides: TGCGCCAGCAGCTTGCAGGGCATCGATGGCTACACCTTC.

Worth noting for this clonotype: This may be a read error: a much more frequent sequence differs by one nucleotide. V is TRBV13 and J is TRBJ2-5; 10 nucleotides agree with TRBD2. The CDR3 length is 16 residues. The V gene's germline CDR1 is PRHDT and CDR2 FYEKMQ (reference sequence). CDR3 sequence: CASSLGLAGVQEAQYF. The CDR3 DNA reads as TGTGCCAGCAGCTTAGGGCTAGCGGGAGTCCAAGAGGCCCAGTACTTC.

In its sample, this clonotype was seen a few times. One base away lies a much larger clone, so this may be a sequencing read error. DNA for the CDR3: TGTGCCAGCAGCTTTGCTCAAGGCACCGGGGAGCTGTTTTTT. Its translation: CASSFAQGTGELFF. V and J are TRBV11-3 and TRBJ2-2; D remains ambiguous. This CDR3 contains 14 residues. The ends were cut back, 3 bases at V and 4 bases at J, with 9 bases in the middle. The V gene's germline CDR1 is SGHNT and CDR2 YENEEA.

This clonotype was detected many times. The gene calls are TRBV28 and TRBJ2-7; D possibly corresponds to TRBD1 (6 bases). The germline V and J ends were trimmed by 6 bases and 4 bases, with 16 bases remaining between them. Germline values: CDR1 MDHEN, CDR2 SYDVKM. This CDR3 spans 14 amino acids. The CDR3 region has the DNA TGTGCCAGCAGCCTCGAATCCAGGGGTTACGAGCAGTACTTC. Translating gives CASSLESRGYEQYF.

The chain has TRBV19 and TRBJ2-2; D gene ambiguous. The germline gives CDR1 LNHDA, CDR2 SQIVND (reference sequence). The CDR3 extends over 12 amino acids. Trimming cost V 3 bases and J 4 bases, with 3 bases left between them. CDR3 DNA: TGTGCCAGTAGTATCCGCACCGGGGAGCTGTTTTTT. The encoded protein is CASSIRTGELFF.

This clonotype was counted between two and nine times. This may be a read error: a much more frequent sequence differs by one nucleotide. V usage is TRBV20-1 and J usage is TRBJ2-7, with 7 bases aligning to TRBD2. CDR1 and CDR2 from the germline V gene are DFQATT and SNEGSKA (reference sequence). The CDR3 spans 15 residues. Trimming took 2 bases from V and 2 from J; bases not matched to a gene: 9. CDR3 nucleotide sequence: TGCAGTGCTAGATCCTTGGCTAGCGGAGCCTACGAGCAGTACTTC. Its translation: CSARSLASGAYEQYF.

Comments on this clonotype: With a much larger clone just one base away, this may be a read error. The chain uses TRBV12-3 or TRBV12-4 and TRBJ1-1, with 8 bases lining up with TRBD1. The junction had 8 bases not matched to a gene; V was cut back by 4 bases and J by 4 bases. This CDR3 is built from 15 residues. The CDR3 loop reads CASSSTGGIFTEAFF. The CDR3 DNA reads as TGTGCCAGCAGTTCAACAGGGGGGATATTCACTGAAGCTTTCTTT.

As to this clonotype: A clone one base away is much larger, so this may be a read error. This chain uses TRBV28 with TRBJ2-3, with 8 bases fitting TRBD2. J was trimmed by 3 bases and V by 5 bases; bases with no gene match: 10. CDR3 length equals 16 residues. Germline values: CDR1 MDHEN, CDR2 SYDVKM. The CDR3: CASSVSETSATDTQYF. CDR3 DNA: TGTGCCAGCAGTGTATCCGAGACTAGCGCGACAGATACGCAGTATTTT. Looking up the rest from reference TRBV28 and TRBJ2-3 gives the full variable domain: DVKVTQSSRYLVKRTGEKVFLECVQDMDHENMFWYRQDPGLGLRLIYFSYDVKMKEKGDIPEGYSVSREKKERFSLILESASTNQTSMYLCASSVSETSATDTQYFGPGTRLTVL.

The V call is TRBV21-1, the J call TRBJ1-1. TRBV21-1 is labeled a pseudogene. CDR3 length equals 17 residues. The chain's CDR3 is CASPPGLRLVKNTEAVF. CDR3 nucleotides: TGCGCCAGCCCTCCCGGCCTCAGGTTGGTTAAGAACACTGAAGCTGTCTTT.

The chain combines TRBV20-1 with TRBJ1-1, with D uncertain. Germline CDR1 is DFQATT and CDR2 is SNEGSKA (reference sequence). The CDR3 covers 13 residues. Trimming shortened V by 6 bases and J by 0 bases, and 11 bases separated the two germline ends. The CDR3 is CSAITAMNTEAFF. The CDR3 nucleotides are TGCAGTGCCATCACAGCCATGAACACTGAAGCTTTCTTT.

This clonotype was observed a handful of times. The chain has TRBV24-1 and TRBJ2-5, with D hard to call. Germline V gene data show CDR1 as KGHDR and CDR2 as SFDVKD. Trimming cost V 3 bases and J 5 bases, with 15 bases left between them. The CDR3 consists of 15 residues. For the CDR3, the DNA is TGTGCCACCAGTGATCCCTGGACGCCTGGGGAGACCCAGTACTTC. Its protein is CATSDPWTPGETQYF.